This T cell receptor (beta chain) originates from a study of control samples from healthy donors and cancer patients. The table came from immunoSEQ multiplex PCR; TCRdb's copy has only in-frame clones and leaves some out. The table has about 110,000 clones, approximately 84% seen once. V was pared by 5 bases and J by 4 bases, with 14 bases between. Germline lookup yields CDR1 GTSNPN and CDR2 SVGIG (reference sequence). This CDR3 is 13 amino acids long. This chain connects TRBV30 to TRBJ2-5; possibly TRBD1 for D (6 bases). Input material: blood. This TCR derives from a man aged 18 to 29 in good health. The CDR3 coding sequence is TGTGCCTGGGCCTTGGACAGAAGAGAGACCCAGTACTTC. The encoded protein is CAWALDRRETQYF.